The rows below give T cell receptor beta chains drawn from one sample of a study of beta chain features in type 1 diabetes. Produced via immunoSEQ multiplex PCR; TCRdb's table is partial and in-frame only. The sample gives hundreds of thousands of clones, 11% to 15% of which show up once; roughly 6.7% is in the top ten. Specimen: central memory CD4+ T cells from blood. The receptors here all came from a man aged 25-40 years in good health. CDR3s leave out the opening cysteine and the closing phenylalanine or tryptophan. Rows give clone size only sometimes, using once, few, many, or a class for an expanded clone.

CDR3aa: ASSFFPERQETQY
v_gene: TRBV5-1
abundance: few

CDR3aa: ASSQAWDTNYNEQF
v_gene: TRBV4-3
abundance: NA

CDR3aa: ASSSQGQAHTEAF
v_gene: TRBV7-2
abundance: NA

CDR3aa: SAGYGTQY
v_gene: TRBV20-1
abundance: NA

CDR3aa: ASAALGRTKDGSNQPQH
v_gene: TRBV27
abundance: few

CDR3aa: ASSLGPGNTEAF
v_gene: TRBV5-1
abundance: NA

CDR3aa: ASSSKGTDTQY
v_gene: TRBV11-3
abundance: NA

CDR3aa: ASSGQSNQPQH
v_gene: TRBV2
abundance: NA

CDR3aa: ASSLHSGRDEQF
v_gene: TRBV7-2
abundance: NA

CDR3aa: ASSEAPRTVPYNEQF
v_gene: TRBV6-1
abundance: NA

CDR3aa: ASSYRGPGGAF
v_gene: TRBV6-5
abundance: few

CDR3aa: ASSGYRDTEAF
v_gene: TRBV6-5
abundance: few

CDR3aa: ASSLDSTGNTIY
v_gene: TRBV7-2
abundance: NA

CDR3aa: ASSPGGQGHGYT
v_gene: TRBV5-1
abundance: many

CDR3aa: SVLIGRAGEQF
v_gene: TRBV29-1
abundance: few

CDR3aa: ASSPRADQPQH
v_gene: TRBV21-1
abundance: few

CDR3aa: ASSQTQGYSNQPQH
v_gene: TRBV4-2
abundance: many

CDR3aa: ASSLVSGRVDEQF
v_gene: TRBV7-9
abundance: many

CDR3aa: ASSQDRAETQY
v_gene: TRBV4-3
abundance: NA

CDR3aa: ASSPRTDIAYEQY
v_gene: TRBV27
abundance: once

CDR3aa: ASSSTDLQETQY
v_gene: TRBV28
abundance: NA

CDR3aa: ASSVVPGGRHSTDTQY
v_gene: TRBV9
abundance: many

CDR3aa: ASSLDRGGSGYT
v_gene: TRBV13
abundance: NA

CDR3aa: ASRRLAEETQY
v_gene: TRBV14
abundance: few

CDR3aa: ASQATNTGELF
v_gene: TRBV28
abundance: many

CDR3aa: ASSLVLGLATDTQY
v_gene: TRBV11-3
abundance: few

CDR3aa: ASSLSSSTTDTQY
v_gene: TRBV4-2
abundance: NA

CDR3aa: ASSQNRGSAF
v_gene: TRBV14
abundance: many

CDR3aa: ASSPSYEQY
v_gene: TRBV7-2
abundance: many

CDR3aa: ASMRWTGSAEKLF
v_gene: TRBV6-1
abundance: NA

CDR3aa: ASSLGKRADTQY
v_gene: TRBV7-2
abundance: few

CDR3aa: ASRQGAGEQY
v_gene: TRBV2
abundance: few

CDR3aa: ASSLLAGADNEQF
v_gene: TRBV7-3
abundance: NA

CDR3aa: ASSPRGLNTGELF
v_gene: TRBV6-6
abundance: NA

CDR3aa: ASSEVGTGAEAF
v_gene: TRBV2
abundance: NA

CDR3aa: ASSVTGDRTSEQF
v_gene: TRBV9
abundance: few

CDR3aa: ASSPGGTDTQY
v_gene: TRBV19
abundance: many

CDR3aa: ASSPRSGTGSLAKNIQY
v_gene: TRBV11-2
abundance: NA